The 12 T cell receptor beta chains presented below share a single source sample, sequenced in a study of T-cell reconstitution after alpha-beta-depleted transplantation in children. TCRbeta library construction was performed incorporating unique molecular identifiers. TCRdb independently ran MiXCR on the PCR reads; one entry per CDR3 protein. The sample lists 500,000 or so distinct CDR3 sequences; over 25% were seen once. The sequences come from PBMCs from the stem cell graft donor, collected from the stem cell graft. Source of these receptors: a human donor who donated a stem cell graft to a child with aplastic anemia.

The chain joins TRBV10-2 to TRBJ2-5; the D is unclear. Deletions cut 3 bases from V and 5 bases from J, with 7 bases between. CDR1 is WSHSY and CDR2 is SAAADI in the germline V gene. The CDR3 loop spans 12 amino acids. The CDR3 reads CASSDVGETQYF. As DNA, the CDR3 is TGCGCCAGCAGTGACGTGGGGGAGACCCAGTACTTC.

In this sample, this clonotype turned up a few times. The chain couples TRBV20-1 to TRBJ2-5; D is ambiguous. The germline V gene encodes CDR1 DFQATT and CDR2 SNEGSKA (reference sequence). CDR3 length: 10 residues. V gave up 7 bases and J gave up 2 bases, with 5 bases separating them. CDR3 sequence (DNA): TGCAGTGTTACACAAGAGACCCAGTACTTC. This translates into CSVTQETQYF.

The chain uses TRBV18 and TRBJ1-5, with 11 nucleotides matching TRBD1. The germline gives CDR1 KGHSH, CDR2 LQKENI. The CDR3 sequence is 16 residues long. Trimming took 8 bases from V and 2 from J; bases not matched to a gene: 8. CDR3 bases: TGTGCCAGCGGGACAGGGGGTCAGAAGGGCAATCAGCCCCAGCATTTT. This gives the protein CASGTGGQKGNQPQHF.

Only a few counts were recorded for this clonotype. The genes are TRBV6-2 or TRBV6-3 and TRBJ2-1, with 12 bases identical to TRBD2. This CDR3 is 16 amino acids long. CDR1 and CDR2 (germline): MNHEY, SVGEGT. V was pared by 2 bases and J by 3 bases, with 2 bases of the junction left unmatched. This chain's CDR3 is CASSYPGLAGYNEQFF. The DNA for the CDR3 is TGTGCCAGCAGTTACCCGGGACTAGCGGGCTACAATGAGCAGTTCTTC.

The chain has TRBV7-3 and TRBJ2-5; D remains unclear. This CDR3 comprises 13 residues. Germline lookup yields CDR1 SGHTA and CDR2 FQGTGA. V was cut by 0 bases and J by 1 base, with 3 bases left in between. The CDR3 sequence is CASSLTLQETQYF. CDR3 DNA sequence: TGTGCCAGCAGCTTAACGCTCCAAGAGACCCAGTACTTC.

This clonotype was observed a single time. The rearrangement joins TRBV30 to TRBJ2-3; D unresolved. The CDR3 totals 13 residues. V was cut by 0 bases and J by 5 bases, with 9 bases left in between. The germline CDR1 and CDR2 sequences are GTSNPN and SVGIG (reference sequence). In DNA form, the CDR3 reads TGTGCCTGGAGTGTCGGTGGGCTAGATACGCAGTATTTT. Its translation is CAWSVGGLDTQYF.

V is TRBV29-1 and J is TRBJ1-2, with TRBD1 as a possible D gene (6 bases). This CDR3 is built from 14 residues. Germline CDR1 SQVTM, CDR2 ANQGSEA. The V end was cut by 1 base, the J end by 3 bases, with 12 bases between. CDR3 protein: CSVEGTEDHYGYTF. DNA for the CDR3: TGCAGCGTTGAAGGGACAGAGGACCACTATGGCTACACCTTC.

The gene calls are TRBV27 and TRBJ1-2, with a tentative D call TRBD1 (6 bases). CDR1 and CDR2 from the germline V gene are MNHEY and SMNVEV (reference sequence). This CDR3 contains 13 residues. Trimming removed 7 bases at V and 6 bases at J, with 15 bases between. The CDR3 protein is CASTNTGLNGYTF. The CDR3 DNA reads TGTGCCAGCACAAATACAGGGCTAAATGGCTACACCTTC.

This rearrangement joins TRBV2 to TRBJ2-5; tentatively, D is TRBD1 or TRBD2 (5 bases each). The V end was cut by 6 bases, the J end by 4 bases, with 12 bases between. Germline V gene data show CDR1 as SNHLY and CDR2 as FYNNEI. The CDR3 extends over 13 amino acids. Here the CDR3 reads CASRLRERETQYF. CDR3 coding DNA: TGTGCCAGCAGGCTCAGGGAGAGAGAGACCCAGTACTTC.

This clonotype was detected only a few times. The chain couples TRBV6-5 to TRBJ2-1; the match to TRBD2 covers 15 bases. The CDR3 sequence is 16 residues long. The V gene end was trimmed by 2 bases and the J gene end by 10 bases; junction bases not matched to a gene: 6. Germline values: CDR1 MNHEY, CDR2 SVGAGI. The CDR3 loop reads CASSYRTSGRGREQFF. The CDR3 nucleotides read TGTGCCAGCAGTTACCGGACTAGCGGGAGGGGACGGGAGCAGTTCTTC.

V gene TRBV30 combines with J gene TRBJ1-1, with 8 bases fitting TRBD1. V lost 2 bases and J lost 6; bases outside the gene matches: 8. This CDR3 has 14 amino acids. The germline V gene has CDR1 GTSNPN and CDR2 SVGIG (reference sequence). The DNA of the CDR3 is TGTGCCTGGAGTAACGGACAGGGAGTATCTGAAGCTTTCTTT. Protein sequence: CAWSNGQGVSEAFF.

The chain combines TRBV20-1 with TRBJ2-3; D is uncertain. V was trimmed by 7 bases and J by 0 bases, leaving 8 bases between them. Germline V gives CDR1 DFQATT, CDR2 SNEGSKA (reference sequence). The length of the CDR3 is 12 residues. In DNA form, the CDR3 reads TGCAGTGTTATGACGAGCACAGATACGCAGTATTTT. This gives the protein CSVMTSTDTQYF.